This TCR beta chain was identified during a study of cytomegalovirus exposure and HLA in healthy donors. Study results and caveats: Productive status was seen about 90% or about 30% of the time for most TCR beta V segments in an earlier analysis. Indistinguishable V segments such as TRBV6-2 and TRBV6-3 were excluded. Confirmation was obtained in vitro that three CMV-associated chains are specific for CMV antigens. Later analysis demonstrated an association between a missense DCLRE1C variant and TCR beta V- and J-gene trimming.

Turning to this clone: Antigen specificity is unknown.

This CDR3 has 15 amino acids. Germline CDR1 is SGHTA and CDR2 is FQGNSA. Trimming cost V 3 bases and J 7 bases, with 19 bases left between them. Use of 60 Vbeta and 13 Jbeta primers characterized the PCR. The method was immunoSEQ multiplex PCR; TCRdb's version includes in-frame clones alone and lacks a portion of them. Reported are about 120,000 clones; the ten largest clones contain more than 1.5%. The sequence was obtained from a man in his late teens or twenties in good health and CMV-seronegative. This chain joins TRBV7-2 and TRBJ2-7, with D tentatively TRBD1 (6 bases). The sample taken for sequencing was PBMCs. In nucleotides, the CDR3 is TGTGCCAGCAGCTTGTTCGACAGGCCCCTCTGGGAGCAGTACTTC. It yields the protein CASSLFDRPLWEQYF. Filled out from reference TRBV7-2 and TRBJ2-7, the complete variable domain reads GAGVSQSPSNKVTEKGKDVELRCDPISGHTALYWYRQSLGQGLEFLIYFQGNSAPDKSGLPSDRFSAERTGGSVSTLTIQRTQQEDSAVYLCASSLFDRPLWEQYFGPGTRLTVT.